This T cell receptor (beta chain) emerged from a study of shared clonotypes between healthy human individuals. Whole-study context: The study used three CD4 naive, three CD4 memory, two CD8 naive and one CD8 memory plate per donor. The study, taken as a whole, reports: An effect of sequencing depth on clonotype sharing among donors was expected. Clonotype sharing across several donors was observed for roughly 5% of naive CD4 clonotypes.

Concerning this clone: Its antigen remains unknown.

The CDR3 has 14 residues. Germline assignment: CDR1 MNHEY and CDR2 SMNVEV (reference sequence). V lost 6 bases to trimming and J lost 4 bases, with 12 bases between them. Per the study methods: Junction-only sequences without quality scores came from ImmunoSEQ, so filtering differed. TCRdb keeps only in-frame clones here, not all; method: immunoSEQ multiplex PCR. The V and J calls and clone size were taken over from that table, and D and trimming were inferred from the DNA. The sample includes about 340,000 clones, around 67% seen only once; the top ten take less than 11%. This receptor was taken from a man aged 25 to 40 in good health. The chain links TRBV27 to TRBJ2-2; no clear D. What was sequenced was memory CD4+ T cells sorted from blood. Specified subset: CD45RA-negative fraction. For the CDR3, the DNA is TGTGCCAGCAGGGGGTGGGTGGGCACCGGGGAGCTGTTTTTT. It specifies CASRGWVGTGELFF.